Below, one T cell receptor (beta chain) is given with its context. Cohorts were assigned according to the clinical history that participants reported. In the source study's methods: By means of reference gene primer amplification, nucleated cell counts were estimated. Generated by immunoSEQ multiplex PCR, the TCRdb table keeps only in-frame clones and is missing some. The V and J calls and clone size come from that table; D and trimming were worked out from the DNA. The table includes 250,000 or so clones, 80% to 85% detected once. These data are taken from a study of blood T cell repertoires in COVID-19. At the level of the study: Sources were T cells, B-cell-depleted T cells, or PBMCs; the material itself was cDNA or gDNA.

Germline V gene lookup returns CDR1 LNHNV and CDR2 YYDKDF (reference sequence). This CDR3 has 15 residues. The V segment lost 5 bases and the J segment 5 bases; nucleotides outside the gene matches: 4. This receptor was identified in a man aged 50-59 years who had recovered from COVID-19. Sequenced input: PBMCs or T cells enriched from blood (not recorded which). The V and J genes are TRBV15 and TRBJ2-1; 12 bases match TRBD1. CDR3 in DNA: TGTGCCACCAGCGGCGGGACAGGGGGCCACAATGAGCAGTTCTTC. Its protein is CATSGGTGGHNEQFF.